The 10 T cell receptor beta chains listed next were all sequenced from one sample in a study of blood T cell repertoires in COVID-19. Libraries were prepared by immunoSEQ multiplex PCR; TCRdb keeps only in-frame clonotypes and omits some of them. Of approximately 250,000 clones detected, approximately 86% appear once; the ten largest clones hold 1.5% to 2%. Source material: peripheral blood. These receptors came from a woman aged 55-69 years who had recovered from COVID-19.

To note about this clone: This may stem from a read error, because a much larger clone lies one nucleotide away. In DNA, the CDR3 is TGTGCCAGCAGCCTAACCGGGGAGCTGTTTTTT. Amino acid sequence: CASSLTGELFF. The rearrangement joins TRBV7-8 to TRBJ2-2, with D hard to call. CDR1 is SGHVS and CDR2 is FQNEAQ in the germline V gene. CDR3 length: 11 residues. Deletions cut 5 bases from V and 5 bases from J, with 3 bases between.

Remarks on this clone: The CDR3 does not close with the conserved phenylalanine or tryptophan, likely indicating a read error. Because the CDR3's place on the DNA is in doubt, the DNA is left out and the CDR3 is given as listed by TCRdb. CDR3 sequence reads: CAISESFLGGADL. This chain uses TRBV10-3 with TRBJ1-5; the table's TRBD1 call for D was not verified on the DNA. Germline loops: CDR1 ENHRY, CDR2 SYGVKD. The CDR3 totals 13 residues, both ends included.

This clone was picked up a small number of times. The CDR3 DNA sequence: TGTGCCAGCAGCCTTTTCCCCCCTAGCGGGGGGTCAAGCGAGCAGTACTTC. Amino acids: CASSLFPPSGGSSEQYF. The rearrangement links TRBV3-1 (or the pseudogene TRBV3-2) to TRBJ2-7, with 11 bases aligning to TRBD2. Unmatched junction bases numbered 14, after V lost 4 bases and J lost 6 bases. Germline V gives CDR1 LGHDT, CDR2 YNNKEL (reference sequence). This CDR3 has 17 residues.

The chain carries TRBV3-1 (or the pseudogene TRBV3-2) and TRBJ2-3, with D possibly being TRBD2 (6 bases). V shed 3 bases and J shed 11 bases, with 15 bases lying between them. Germline values: CDR1 LGHDT, CDR2 YNNKEL (reference sequence). The CDR3 length is 13 residues. For the CDR3, the DNA is TGTGCCAGCAGCCAGTCGCGGGACGGGCGGCAGTATTTT. The encoded protein is CASSQSRDGRQYF.

There are a few counts of this clone. This chain joins TRBV27 and TRBJ1-1, with D uncertain. Germline V gene lookup returns CDR1 MNHEY and CDR2 SMNVEV (reference sequence). The CDR3 sequence is 14 residues long. V shed 2 bases and J shed 3 bases, with 10 bases lying between them. CDR3 amino acids: CASSLESRYTEAFF. The DNA of the CDR3 is TGTGCCAGCAGTTTAGAATCTAGATACACTGAAGCTTTCTTT.

This clone was observed a handful of times. The CDR3 is CATSDTGRGNYGYTF. In nucleotides, the CDR3 is TGTGCCACCAGTGATACCGGGAGGGGCAACTATGGCTACACCTTC. The chain is built from TRBV24-1 and TRBJ1-2; a weak D match, TRBD1 (5 bases). Per germline, CDR1 KGHDR and CDR2 SFDVKD. The CDR3 is 15 residues long. V lost 3 bases, J lost 2 bases, and 12 bases lay in between.

Ten or more counts support this clone. This chain connects TRBV19 to TRBJ1-1; D is unclear. CDR1 and CDR2 from the germline V gene are LNHDA and SQIVND (reference sequence). Trimming shortened V by 1 base and J by 2 bases, and 8 bases separated the two germline ends. This CDR3 region has 14 residues. CDR3 coding DNA: TGTGCCAGTAGTATAGGGCTTTTCAACACTGAAGCTTTCTTT. Its translation is CASSIGLFNTEAFF.

The chain carries TRBV4-1 and TRBJ2-5; 8 nucleotides line up with TRBD1. The junction had 11 bases not matched to a gene; V was cut back by 4 bases and J by 4 bases. Germline V gene lookup returns CDR1 MGHRA and CDR2 YSYEKL. CDR3 length: 16 amino acids. The CDR3 protein is CASSRYSGGAGETQYF. In nucleotides, the CDR3 is TGCGCCAGCAGCCGCTACTCAGGGGGCGCGGGAGAGACCCAGTACTTC.

The chain carries TRBV18 and TRBJ1-1; 10 bases are a match to TRBD1. With V trimmed by 3 bases and J by 4 bases, 8 bases remained unmatched. The CDR3 is 16 amino acids. Looked up from germline, CDR1 is KGHSH and CDR2 is LQKENI. The CDR3 sequence is CASSPPTGGSVTEAFF. CDR3 DNA sequence: TGTGCCAGCTCACCGCCGACAGGGGGCTCGGTCACTGAAGCTTTCTTT.

The V gene is TRBV9, the J gene TRBJ2-2, with 8 bases that match TRBD2. J gave up 0 bases and V 3 bases, and 7 bases lay outside the gene matches. The CDR3 runs to 17 residues. Germline lookup yields CDR1 SGDLS and CDR2 YYNGEE. CDR3 amino acids: CASSAALAGSNTGELFF. CDR3 sequence (DNA): TGTGCCAGCAGCGCAGCCCTAGCGGGCTCGAACACCGGGGAGCTGTTTTTT.